Following are 5 T cell receptor beta chains from one sample sequenced in a study of cytomegalovirus exposure and HLA in healthy donors. Use of 60 Vbeta and 13 Jbeta primers characterized the PCR. Method: immunoSEQ multiplex PCR; TCRdb's copy keeps in-frame clones and lacks some. The sample has some 80,000 clones. The sequenced sample consisted of PBMCs. The receptors stem from a man aged 45-60 years in good health and CMV-seropositive.

The V gene is TRBV6-5, the J gene TRBJ2-2, with TRBD2 matching over 7 bases. The V gene end was trimmed by 7 bases and the J gene end by 5 bases; junction bases not matched to a gene: 10. In germline, CDR1 is MNHEY, CDR2 SVGAGI. This CDR3 spans 15 amino acids. The DNA of the CDR3 is TGTGCCAGCACCCCGGGGGGAGCGAGGACCGGGGAGCTGTTTTTT. Amino acid sequence: CASTPGGARTGELFF.

The chain has TRBV2 and TRBJ1-1, with D perhaps matching TRBD1 (6 bases). The CDR3 is made up of 13 amino acids. V was shortened by 8 bases and J by 9 bases, with 19 bases between the two germline ends. CDR1 is SNHLY, CDR2 FYNNEI, per germline. The CDR3 region has the DNA TGTGCCAGCTTAAAGGGGGTGGACTTTCAAGCTTTCTTT. Its translation is CASLKGVDFQAFF. The variable domain in full, with the rest retrieved from reference TRBV2 and TRBJ1-1, is EPEVTQTPSHQVTQMGQEVILRCVPISNHLYFYWYRQILGQKVEFLVSFYNNEISEKSEIFDDQFSVERPDGSNFTLKIRSTKLEDSAMYFCASLKGVDFQAFFGQGTRLTVV.

The V call is TRBV7-3, the J call TRBJ2-1; TRBD2 agrees at 10 bases. Per the germline V gene, CDR1 is SGHTA and CDR2 is FQGTGA. J lost 3 bases, V lost 2 bases, and 1 base had no gene match. The CDR3 sequence is 15 residues long. Here the CDR3 reads CASSLERGGYNEQFF. The CDR3 DNA sequence: TGTGCCAGCAGCTTAGAGCGGGGGGGCTACAATGAGCAGTTCTTC. Combining the CDR3 with reference TRBV7-3 and TRBJ2-1 gives the whole variable domain GAGVSQTPSNKVTEKGKYVELRCDPISGHTALYWYRQSLGQGPEFLIYFQGTGAADDSGLPNDRFFAVRPEGSVSTLKIQRTERGDSAVYLCASSLERGGYNEQFFGPGTRLTVL.

The V gene is TRBV19, the J gene TRBJ1-1, with TRBD1 matching 7 bases. Germline V gives CDR1 LNHDA, CDR2 SQIVND (reference sequence). Germline trimming cut 3 bases from V and 0 bases from J; bases unmatched to any gene: 10. The CDR3 spans 17 residues. The CDR3 loop reads CASSMYGTAEMNTEAFF. CDR3 nucleotide sequence: TGTGCCAGTAGTATGTACGGGACAGCCGAGATGAACACTGAAGCTTTCTTT.

V and J are TRBV10-3 and TRBJ1-2, with D maybe TRBD1 (6 bases). The CDR3 is made up of 14 amino acids. Germline CDR1 and CDR2: ENHRY and SYGVKD. V lost 6 bases, J lost 5 bases, and 16 bases lay in between. CDR3 sequence (DNA): TGTGCCATCAGCGAAGACAGGTTCGCTTATGGCTACACCTTC. Its translation is CAISEDRFAYGYTF.